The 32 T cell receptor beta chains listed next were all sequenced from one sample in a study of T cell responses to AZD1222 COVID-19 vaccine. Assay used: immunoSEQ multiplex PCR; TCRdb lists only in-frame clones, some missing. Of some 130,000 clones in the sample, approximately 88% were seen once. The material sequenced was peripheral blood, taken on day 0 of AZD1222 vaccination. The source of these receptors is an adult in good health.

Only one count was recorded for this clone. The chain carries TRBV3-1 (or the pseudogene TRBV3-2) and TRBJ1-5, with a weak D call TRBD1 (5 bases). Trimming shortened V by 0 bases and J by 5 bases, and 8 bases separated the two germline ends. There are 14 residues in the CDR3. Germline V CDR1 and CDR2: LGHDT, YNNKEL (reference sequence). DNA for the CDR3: TGTGCCAGCAGCCAAGATACAGGATATCAGCCCCAGCATTTT. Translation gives CASSQDTGYQPQHF.

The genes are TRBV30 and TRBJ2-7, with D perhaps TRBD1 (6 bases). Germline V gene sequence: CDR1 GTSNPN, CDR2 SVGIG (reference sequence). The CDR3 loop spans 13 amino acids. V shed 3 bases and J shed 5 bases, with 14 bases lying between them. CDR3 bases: TGTGCCTGGAGGGGACAACCCAGCCACGAGCAGTACTTC. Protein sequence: CAWRGQPSHEQYF.

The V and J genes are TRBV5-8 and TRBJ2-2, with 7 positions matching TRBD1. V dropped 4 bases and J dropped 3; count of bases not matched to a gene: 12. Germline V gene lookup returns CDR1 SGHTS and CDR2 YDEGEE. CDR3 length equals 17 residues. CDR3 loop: CASSPKDRAKYTGELFF. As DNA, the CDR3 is TGTGCCAGCAGCCCAAAAGACAGGGCGAAATACACCGGGGAGCTGTTTTTT.

Written as DNA, the CDR3 is TGTGCCAGCCACTCGGGCCTAGGCTACACCTTC. Its protein is CASHSGLGYTF. This chain connects TRBV6-5 to TRBJ1-2; no definite D call. CDR3 size: 11 residues. The germline CDR1 and CDR2 sequences are MNHEY and SVGAGI. V was shortened by 8 bases and J by 8 bases, with 12 bases between the two germline ends.

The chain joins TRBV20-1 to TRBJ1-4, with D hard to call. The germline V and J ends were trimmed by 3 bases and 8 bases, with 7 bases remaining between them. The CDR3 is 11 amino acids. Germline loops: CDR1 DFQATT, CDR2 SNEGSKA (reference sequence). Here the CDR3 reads CSASIQEKLFF. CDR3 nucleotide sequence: TGCAGTGCTAGTATACAAGAAAAACTGTTTTTT.

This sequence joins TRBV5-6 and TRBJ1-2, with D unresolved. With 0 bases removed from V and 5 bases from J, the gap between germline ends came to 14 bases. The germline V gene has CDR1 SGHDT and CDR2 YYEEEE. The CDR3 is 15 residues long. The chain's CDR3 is CASSLDSELGYGYTF. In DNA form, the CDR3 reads TGTGCCAGCAGCTTGGACAGCGAACTAGGGTATGGCTACACCTTC.

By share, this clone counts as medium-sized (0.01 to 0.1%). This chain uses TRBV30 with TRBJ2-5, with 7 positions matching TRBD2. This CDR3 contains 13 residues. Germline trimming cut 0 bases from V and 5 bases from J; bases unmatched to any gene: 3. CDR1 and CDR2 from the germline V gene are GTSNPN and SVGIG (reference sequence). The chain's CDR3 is CAWSVVGGETQYF. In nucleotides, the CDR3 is TGTGCCTGGAGTGTTGTGGGGGGGGAGACCCAGTACTTC.

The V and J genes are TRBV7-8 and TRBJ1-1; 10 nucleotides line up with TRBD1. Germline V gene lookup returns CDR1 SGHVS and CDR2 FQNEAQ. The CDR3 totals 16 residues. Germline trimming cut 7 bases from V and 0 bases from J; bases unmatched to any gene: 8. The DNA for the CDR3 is TGTGCCAGCATCCTTCGACAGGGGGCCTTGAACACTGAAGCTTTCTTT. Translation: CASILRQGALNTEAFF.

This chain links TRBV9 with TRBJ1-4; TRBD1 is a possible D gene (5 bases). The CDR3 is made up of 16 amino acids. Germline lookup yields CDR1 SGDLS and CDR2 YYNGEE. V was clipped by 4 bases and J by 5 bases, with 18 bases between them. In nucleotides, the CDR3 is TGTGCCAGCAGCCGCACCCCCCAGGGAAGGAATGAAAAACTGTTTTTT. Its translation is CASSRTPQGRNEKLFF.

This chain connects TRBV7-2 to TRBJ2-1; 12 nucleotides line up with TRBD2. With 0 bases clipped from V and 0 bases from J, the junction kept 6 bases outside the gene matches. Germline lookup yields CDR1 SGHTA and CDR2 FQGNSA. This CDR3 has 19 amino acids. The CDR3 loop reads CASSLARLAGVSSYNEQFF. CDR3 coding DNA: TGTGCCAGCAGCTTAGCGCGACTAGCGGGGGTTAGCTCCTACAATGAGCAGTTCTTC.

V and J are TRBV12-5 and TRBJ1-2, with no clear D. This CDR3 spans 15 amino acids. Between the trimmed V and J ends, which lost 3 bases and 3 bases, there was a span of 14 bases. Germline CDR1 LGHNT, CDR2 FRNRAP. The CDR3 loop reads CASGLPGTAYYGYTF. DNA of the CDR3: TGTGCTAGTGGTTTACCGGGAACCGCCTACTATGGCTACACCTTC.

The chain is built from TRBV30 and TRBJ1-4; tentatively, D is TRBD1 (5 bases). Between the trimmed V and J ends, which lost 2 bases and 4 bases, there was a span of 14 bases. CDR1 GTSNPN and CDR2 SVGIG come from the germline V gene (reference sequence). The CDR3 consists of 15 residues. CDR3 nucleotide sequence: TGTGCCTGGAGTTTCCGGGACCGGGATAATGAAAAACTGTTTTTT. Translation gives CAWSFRDRDNEKLFF.

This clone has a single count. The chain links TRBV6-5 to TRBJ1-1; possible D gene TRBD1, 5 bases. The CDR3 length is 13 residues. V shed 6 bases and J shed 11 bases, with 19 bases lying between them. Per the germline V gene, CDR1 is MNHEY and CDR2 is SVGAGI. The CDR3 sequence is CASRRQQGERAFF. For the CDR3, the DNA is TGTGCCAGCAGACGACAGCAGGGCGAACGGGCTTTCTTT.

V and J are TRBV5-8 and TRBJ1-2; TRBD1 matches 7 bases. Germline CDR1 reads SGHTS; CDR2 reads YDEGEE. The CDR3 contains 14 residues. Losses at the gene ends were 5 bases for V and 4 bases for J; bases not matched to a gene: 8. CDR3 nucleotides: TGTGCCAGCAGTTATCAGGGGGGTACCTATGGCTACACCTTC. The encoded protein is CASSYQGGTYGYTF.

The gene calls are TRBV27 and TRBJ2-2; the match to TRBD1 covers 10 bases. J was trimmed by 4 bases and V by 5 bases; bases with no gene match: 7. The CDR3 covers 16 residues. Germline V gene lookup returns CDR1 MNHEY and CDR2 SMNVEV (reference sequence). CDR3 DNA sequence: TGTGCCAGCAGTCCGACCGGACAGGGGGGCACCGGGGAGCTGTTTTTT. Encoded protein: CASSPTGQGGTGELFF.

The CDR3 loop reads CASSLEGGGNQPQHF. In nucleotides, the CDR3 is TGCGCCAGCAGCTTGGAGGGGGGTGGAAATCAGCCCCAGCATTTT. V and J are TRBV5-1 and TRBJ1-5, with D perhaps matching TRBD1 (6 bases). The germline V gene has CDR1 SGHRS and CDR2 YFSETQ. With 0 bases removed from V and 4 bases from J, the gap between germline ends came to 11 bases. The CDR3 runs 15 residues.

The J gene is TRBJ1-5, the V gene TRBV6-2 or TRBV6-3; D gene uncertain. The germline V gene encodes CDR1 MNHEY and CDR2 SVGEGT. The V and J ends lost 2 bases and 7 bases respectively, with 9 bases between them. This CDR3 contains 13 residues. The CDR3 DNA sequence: TGTGCCAGCAGTTACGGCCCTGGACAGCCCCAGCATTTT. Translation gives CASSYGPGQPQHF.

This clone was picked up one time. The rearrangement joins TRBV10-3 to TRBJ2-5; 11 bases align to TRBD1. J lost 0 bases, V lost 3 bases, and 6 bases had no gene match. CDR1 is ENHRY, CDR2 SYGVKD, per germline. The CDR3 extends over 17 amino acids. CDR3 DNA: TGTGCCATCAGTGATAGGTTGGGACAGGGGGACCAAGAGACCCAGTACTTC. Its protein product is CAISDRLGQGDQETQYF.

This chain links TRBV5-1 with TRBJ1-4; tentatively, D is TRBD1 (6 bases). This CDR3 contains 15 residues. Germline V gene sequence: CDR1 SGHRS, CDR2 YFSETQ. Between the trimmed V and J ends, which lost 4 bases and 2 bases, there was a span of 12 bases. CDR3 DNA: TGCGCCAGCAGCCGTGCAGGACAGACTAATGAAAAACTGTTTTTT. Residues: CASSRAGQTNEKLFF.

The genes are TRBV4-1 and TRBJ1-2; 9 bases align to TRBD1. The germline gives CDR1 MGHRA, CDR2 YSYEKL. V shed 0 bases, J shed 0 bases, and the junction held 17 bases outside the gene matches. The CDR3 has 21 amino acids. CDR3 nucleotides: TGCGCCAGCAGCCAAGATCGTGTGATTACTACAGGGGGCAAAGCTAACTATGGCTACACCTTC. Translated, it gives CASSQDRVITTGGKANYGYTF.

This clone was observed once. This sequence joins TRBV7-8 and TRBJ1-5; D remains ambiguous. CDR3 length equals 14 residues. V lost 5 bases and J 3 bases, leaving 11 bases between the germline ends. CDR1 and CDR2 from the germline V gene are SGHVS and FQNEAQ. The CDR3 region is CASSPKWDNQPQHF. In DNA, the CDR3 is TGTGCCAGCAGCCCCAAGTGGGACAATCAGCCCCAGCATTTT. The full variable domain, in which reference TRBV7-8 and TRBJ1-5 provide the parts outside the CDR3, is GAGVSQSPRYKVAKRGQDVALRCDPISGHVSLFWYQQALGQGPEFLTYFQNEAQLDKSGLPSDRFFAERPEGSVSTLKIQRTQQEDSAVYLCASSPKWDNQPQHFGDGTRLSIL.

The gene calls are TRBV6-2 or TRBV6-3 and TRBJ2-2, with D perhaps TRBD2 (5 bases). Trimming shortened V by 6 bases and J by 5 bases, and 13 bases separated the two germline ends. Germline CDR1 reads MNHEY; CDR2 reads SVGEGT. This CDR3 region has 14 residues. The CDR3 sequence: CASSLDGVTGELFF. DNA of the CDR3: TGTGCCAGCAGCCTAGACGGGGTAACCGGGGAGCTGTTTTTT.

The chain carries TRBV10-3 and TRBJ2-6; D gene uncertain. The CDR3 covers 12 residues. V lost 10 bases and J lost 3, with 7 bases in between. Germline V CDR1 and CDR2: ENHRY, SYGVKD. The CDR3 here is CATSGGANVLTF. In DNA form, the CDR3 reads TGTGCCACCTCCGGTGGGGCCAACGTCCTGACTTTC.

CDR3 nucleotide sequence: TGTGCTAGTGGTTTACAACAGGGCAGTGCCGAGCAGTACTTC. This gives the protein CASGLQQGSAEQYF. The J gene is TRBJ2-7, the V gene TRBV12-5, with a possible D match to TRBD1 (6 bases). Trimming took 3 bases from V and 6 from J, leaving 15 bases between them. The CDR3 sequence is 14 residues long. CDR1 and CDR2 (germline): LGHNT, FRNRAP.

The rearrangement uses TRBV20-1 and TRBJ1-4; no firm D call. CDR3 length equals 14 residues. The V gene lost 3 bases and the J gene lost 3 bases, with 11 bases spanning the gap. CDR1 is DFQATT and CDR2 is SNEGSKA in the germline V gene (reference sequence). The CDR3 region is CSASMGNPNEKLFF. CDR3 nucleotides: TGCAGTGCTAGTATGGGGAACCCTAATGAAAAACTGTTTTTT.

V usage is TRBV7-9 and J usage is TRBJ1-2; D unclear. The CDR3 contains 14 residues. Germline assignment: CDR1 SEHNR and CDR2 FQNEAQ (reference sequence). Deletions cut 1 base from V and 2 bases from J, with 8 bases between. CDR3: CASSLDRTNYGYTF. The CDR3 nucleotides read TGTGCCAGCAGCTTAGACAGAACCAACTATGGCTACACCTTC.

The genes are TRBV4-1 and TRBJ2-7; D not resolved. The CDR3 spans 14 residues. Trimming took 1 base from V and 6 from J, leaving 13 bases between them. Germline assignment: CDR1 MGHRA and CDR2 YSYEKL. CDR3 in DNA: TGCGCCAGCAGCCAAGGCAGGAACCCTACCGAGCAGTACTTC. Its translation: CASSQGRNPTEQYF.

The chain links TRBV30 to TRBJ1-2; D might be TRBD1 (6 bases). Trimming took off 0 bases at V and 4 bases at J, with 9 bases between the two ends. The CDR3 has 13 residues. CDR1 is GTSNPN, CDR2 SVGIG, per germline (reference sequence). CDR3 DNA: TGTGCCTGGAGTGTATGGGGGGCCTATGGCTACACCTTC. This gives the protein CAWSVWGAYGYTF.

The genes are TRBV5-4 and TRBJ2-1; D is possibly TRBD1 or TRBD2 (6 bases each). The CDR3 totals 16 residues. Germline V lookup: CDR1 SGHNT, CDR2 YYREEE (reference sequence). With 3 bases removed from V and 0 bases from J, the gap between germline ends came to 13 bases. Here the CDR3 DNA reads TGTGCCAGCAGCTCCCAGGGGAGGAGCTCCTACAATGAGCAGTTCTTC. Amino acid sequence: CASSSQGRSSYNEQFF.

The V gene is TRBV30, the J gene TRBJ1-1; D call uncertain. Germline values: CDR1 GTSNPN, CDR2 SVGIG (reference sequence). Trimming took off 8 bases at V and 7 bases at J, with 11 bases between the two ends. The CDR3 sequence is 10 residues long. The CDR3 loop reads CAGEVVEAFF. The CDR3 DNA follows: TGTGCCGGGGAGGTTGTTGAAGCTTTCTTT.

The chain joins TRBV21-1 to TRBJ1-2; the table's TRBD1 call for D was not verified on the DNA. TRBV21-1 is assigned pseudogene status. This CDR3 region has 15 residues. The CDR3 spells CASSKDARVRSGYTF. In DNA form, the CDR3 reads TGTGCCAGCAGCAAAGACGCCAGGGTCAGATCTGGCTACACCTTC.

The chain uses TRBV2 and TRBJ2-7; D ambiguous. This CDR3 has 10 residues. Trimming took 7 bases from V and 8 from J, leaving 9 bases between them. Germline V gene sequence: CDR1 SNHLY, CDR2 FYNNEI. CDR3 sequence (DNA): TGTGCCAGCATTAGGGCTCAGCAGTACTTC. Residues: CASIRAQQYF.